Here is one T cell receptor beta chain with its context. Its specificity is unknown. PCR amplification relied on 60 Vbeta primers (plus 13 Jbeta primers). This table comes from immunoSEQ multiplex PCR, and its TCRdb copy is limited to in-frame clones, with some not included. This sample yields about 250,000 clones, of which 65% to 85% are seen a single time; under 3% belongs to the top ten. The data were taken from a study of cytomegalovirus exposure and HLA in healthy donors. The CDR3 consists of 15 residues. Germline assignment: CDR1 SEHNR and CDR2 FQNEAQ (reference sequence). V lost 4 bases to trimming and J lost 7 bases; unmatched junction nucleotides: 9. Study-level points and caveats: A later analysis linked a missense variant in DCLRE1C to the trimming of TCR beta V and J genes. Later work found most CMV-associated TCR beta chains apparently HLA-restricted.

This clonotype was obtained from a female donor in good health and CMV-seronegative. J is TRBJ1-4 and V is TRBV7-9; TRBD1 matches at 7 bases. The material sequenced was PBMCs. The CDR3 coding sequence is TGTGCCAGCAGCTCTACAGGGGCGGTCGGTGAAAAACTGTTTTTT. Residues: CASSSTGAVGEKLFF.